This T cell receptor (beta chain) was recorded in a study of control samples from healthy donors and cancer patients. Here immunoSEQ multiplex PCR was the method, and the copy in TCRdb shows in-frame clones only, minus some. The table has more than 50,000 clones, roughly 95% seen once. The V gene lost 6 bases and the J gene lost 2 bases, with 10 bases spanning the gap. CDR1 is MNHEY and CDR2 is SVGEGT in the germline V gene. This CDR3 comprises 13 residues. Specimen: blood. This rearrangement joins TRBV6-2 or TRBV6-3 to TRBJ1-2, with D tentatively TRBD1 (5 bases). This clonotype originated in a woman between 18 and 29 years old in good health. For the CDR3, the DNA is TGTGCCAGCAGCCCGGGGGAAAACTATGGCTACACCTTC. It is translated as CASSPGENYGYTF.